The next 21 T cell receptor beta chains were all read from a single sample in a study of cytomegalovirus exposure and HLA in healthy donors. Researchers ran the PCR with 60 Vbeta and 13 Jbeta primers. This table comes from immunoSEQ multiplex PCR, and its TCRdb copy is limited to in-frame clones, with some not included. The repertoire holds 100,000 to 130,000 clones, with roughly 80% as singletons. The sequenced material came from PBMCs. The source is a young man in good health and CMV-seronegative.

The chain joins TRBV6-1 to TRBJ1-4; D uncertain. V was shortened by 4 bases and J by 5 bases, with 2 bases between the two germline ends. Germline lookup yields CDR1 MNHNS and CDR2 SASEGT. This CDR3 region has 11 residues. The CDR3 sequence: CASSVNEKLFF. The CDR3 coding sequence is TGTGCCAGCAGTGTAAATGAAAAACTGTTTTTT.

The genes are TRBV15 and TRBJ2-3, with D possibly matching TRBD2 (5 bases). V lost 8 bases, J lost 1 base, and 13 bases lay in between. The CDR3 has 14 residues. Germline V gene lookup returns CDR1 LNHNV and CDR2 YYDKDF (reference sequence). DNA of the CDR3: TGTGCCACCTCGTCGGGGTCGGGCACAGATACGCAGTATTTT. Translated: CATSSGSGTDTQYF.

The chain combines TRBV5-1 with TRBJ2-7; TRBD1 matches at 7 bases. With 0 bases clipped from V and 4 bases from J, the junction kept 4 bases outside the gene matches. This CDR3 spans 14 amino acids. Looked up from germline, CDR1 is SGHRS and CDR2 is YFSETQ. CDR3 amino acids: CASSLGGGLYEQYF. DNA of the CDR3: TGCGCCAGCAGCTTGGGAGGGGGCTTATACGAGCAGTACTTC.

The V call is TRBV10-3, the J call TRBJ2-5; D possibly corresponds to TRBD2 (7 bases). The CDR3 spans 13 residues. V was trimmed by 6 bases and J by 4 bases, leaving 12 bases between them. CDR1 and CDR2 from the germline V gene are ENHRY and SYGVKD. The CDR3 region has the DNA TGTGCCATCAGACTCGGGGGGCCAGAGACCCAGTACTTC. It is translated as CAIRLGGPETQYF.

V is TRBV7-3 and J is TRBJ2-1; perhaps TRBD1 as D (7 bases). The CDR3 length is 14 residues. The germline V gene has CDR1 SGHTA and CDR2 FQGTGA. The ends were cut back, 8 bases at V and 10 bases at J, with 21 bases in the middle. The CDR3, as DNA: TGTGCCAGCGCAACAGGGGTAGGCGGGGCAGAGCAGTTCTTC. Amino acid sequence: CASATGVGGAEQFF. The full variable domain, rest sourced from reference TRBV7-3 and TRBJ2-1, is GAGVSQTPSNKVTEKGKYVELRCDPISGHTALYWYRQSLGQGPEFLIYFQGTGAADDSGLPNDRFFAVRPEGSVSTLKIQRTERGDSAVYLCASATGVGGAEQFFGPGTRLTVL.

This clone has only a few counts. The rearrangement uses TRBV9 and TRBJ2-3, with 10 positions matching TRBD2. This CDR3 region has 19 residues. Germline loops: CDR1 SGDLS, CDR2 YYNGEE. V was pared by 0 bases and J by 1 base, with 11 bases of the junction left unmatched. The DNA for the CDR3 is TGTGCCAGCAGCGTAGAGGGGGGGGTACTAGCGGGACGCACAGATACGCAGTATTTT. Its translation: CASSVEGGVLAGRTDTQYF. Based on the CDR3 plus reference TRBV9 and TRBJ2-3, the full variable domain is DSGVTQTPKHLITATGQRVTLRCSPRSGDLSVYWYQQSLDQGLQFLIQYYNGEERAKGNILERFSAQQFPDLHSELNLSSLELGDSALYFCASSVEGGVLAGRTDTQYFGPGTRLTVL.

The V call is TRBV9, the J call TRBJ2-3; 8 bases align to TRBD2. The germline CDR1 and CDR2 sequences are SGDLS and YYNGEE. This CDR3 is built from 15 residues. Germline trimming cut 4 bases from V and 5 bases from J; bases unmatched to any gene: 9. The CDR3 bases are TGTGCCAGCAGCCGCGGGGGACTAGGGGGAGATACGCAGTATTTT. It encodes CASSRGGLGGDTQYF.

The chain joins TRBV5-1 to TRBJ2-3; D not resolved. Trimming cost V 2 bases and J 4 bases, with 8 bases left between them. Germline V gene sequence: CDR1 SGHRS, CDR2 YFSETQ. The CDR3 has 13 residues. The CDR3 spells CASSLSPPDTQYF. CDR3 coding DNA: TGCGCCAGCAGCTTATCCCCTCCAGATACGCAGTATTTT.

The V and J genes are TRBV7-9 and TRBJ1-2; 7 nucleotides line up with TRBD1. The CDR3 has 13 residues. Trimming at V came to 5 bases and at J to 4 bases, leaving 4 bases not matched to a gene. Germline V gene lookup returns CDR1 SEHNR and CDR2 FQNEAQ (reference sequence). CDR3 bases: TGTGCCAGCAGCCCGGGACAGATCTATGGCTACACCTTC. This gives the protein CASSPGQIYGYTF.

The chain is built from TRBV15 and TRBJ1-5; D call uncertain. This CDR3 spans 15 amino acids. V was cut by 0 bases and J by 0 bases, with 6 bases left in between. The V gene's germline CDR1 is LNHNV and CDR2 YYDKDF (reference sequence). CDR3 nucleotide sequence: TGTGCCACCAGCAGAGATTACAGTAGCAATCAGCCCCAGCATTTT. It translates to CATSRDYSSNQPQHF. The variable domain in full, with the rest retrieved from reference TRBV15 and TRBJ1-5, is DAMVIQNPRYQVTQFGKPVTLSCSQTLNHNVMYWYQQKSSQAPKLLFHYYDKDFNNEADTPDNFQSRRPNTSFCFLDIRSPGLGDTAMYLCATSRDYSSNQPQHFGDGTRLSIL.

This chain connects TRBV2 to TRBJ1-2, with D hard to call. The CDR3 extends over 13 amino acids. V was shortened by 3 bases and J by 4 bases, with 9 bases between the two germline ends. Germline V gene sequence: CDR1 SNHLY, CDR2 FYNNEI. The CDR3 loop is CASSDELTYGYTF. The CDR3 DNA sequence: TGTGCCAGCAGTGACGAGCTAACCTATGGCTACACCTTC.

The chain couples TRBV6-5 to TRBJ1-2, with a possible D match to TRBD1 (6 bases). This CDR3 contains 14 residues. Germline-derived CDR1 and CDR2 are MNHEY and SVGAGI. V lost 6 bases, J lost 4 bases, and 15 bases lay in between. The CDR3 DNA reads TGTGCCAGCAGCCCGAGGGGGAACGGCTATGGCTACACCTTC. This encodes CASSPRGNGYGYTF.

V and J are TRBV29-1 and TRBJ1-2; D remains ambiguous. Germline CDR1 is SQVTM and CDR2 is ANQGSEA. The CDR3 is 12 amino acids. V was cut by 4 bases and J by 8 bases, with 14 bases left in between. The CDR3 region has the DNA TGCAGCGTTGTTGGCATTCTGGAGGGCTACACCTTC. Translation: CSVVGILEGYTF.

The genes are TRBV13 and TRBJ1-1; D remains unclear. V lost 5 bases and J lost 0, with 10 bases in between. CDR1 and CDR2 (germline): PRHDT, FYEKMQ (reference sequence). The CDR3 has 14 amino acids. The CDR3 DNA sequence: TGTGCCAGCAGCCCACCTAGGTTGAACACTGAAGCTTTCTTT. Its translation is CASSPPRLNTEAFF.

The V call is TRBV4-2, the J call TRBJ2-3; 7 positions agree with TRBD1. The CDR3 consists of 16 residues. Trimming at V came to 5 bases and at J to 2 bases, leaving 10 bases not matched to a gene. Germline assignment: CDR1 LGHNA and CDR2 YNFKEQ. The DNA for the CDR3 is TGTGCCAGCAGCGACTACCGGGACAGTGACACAGATACGCAGTATTTT. Encoded protein: CASSDYRDSDTDTQYF.

The V and J genes are TRBV5-1 and TRBJ2-2; 7 bases map to TRBD1. J was trimmed by 5 bases and V by 3 bases; bases with no gene match: 1. Germline CDR1 reads SGHRS; CDR2 reads YFSETQ. The CDR3 spans 13 residues. The DNA for the CDR3 is TGCGCCAGCAGCTCACAGGGGACCGGGGAGCTGTTTTTT. Its protein product is CASSSQGTGELFF.

This sequence joins TRBV29-1 and TRBJ1-1; the D is unclear. The V end was cut by 0 bases, the J end by 2 bases, with 13 bases between. Germline V lookup: CDR1 SQVTM, CDR2 ANQGSEA. This CDR3 spans 15 amino acids. CDR3 nucleotide sequence: TGCAGCGTTGAAGAGGCTAACAGAAGAAACACTGAAGCTTTCTTT. Translation: CSVEEANRRNTEAFF.

In DNA, the CDR3 is TGTGCCAGCAGCTTAGCGCGCGGACAGGGGGCCGGACAGCCCCAGCATTTT. It is translated as CASSLARGQGAGQPQHF. This chain connects TRBV7-9 to TRBJ1-5; TRBD1 aligns across 11 bases. Germline V CDR1 and CDR2: SEHNR, FQNEAQ (reference sequence). The CDR3 sequence is 17 residues long. V gave up 0 bases and J gave up 7 bases; unmatched junction bases: 8.

The rearrangement joins TRBV6-4 to TRBJ2-4; D is perhaps TRBD2 (5 bases). This CDR3 spans 13 amino acids. Per germline, CDR1 MRHNA and CDR2 SNTAGT. The V end was cut by 8 bases, the J end by 10 bases, with 18 bases between. CDR3 DNA: TGTGCCAGCTCCGAGCGGCTCTTGGGGATTCAGTACTTC. Its translation is CASSERLLGIQYF.

The gene calls are TRBV14 and TRBJ2-3; 8 nucleotides agree with TRBD1. The CDR3 has 17 residues. Germline V gene sequence: CDR1 SGHDN, CDR2 FVKESK. V trimming: 0 bases; J trimming: 2 bases; junction bases outside the gene matches: 7. As DNA, the CDR3 is TGTGCCAGCAGCCAAGATTGGGGGACAGGAAACACAGATACGCAGTATTTT. Amino acid sequence: CASSQDWGTGNTDTQYF.

Details on this clone: Relative to the germline gene, one junction end is altered; a read error may explain this. This chain connects TRBV18 to TRBJ1-4; a possible D gene is TRBD1 (6 bases). CDR1 KGHSH and CDR2 LQKENI come from the germline V gene. The CDR3 has 14 residues. The CDR3 sequence: CASSRTAANEKLFF. As DNA, the CDR3 is TGTGCCAGCTCACGGACAGCCGCTAACGAAAAACTGTTTTTT. Full variable domain (remainder filled in from reference TRBV18 and TRBJ1-4): NAGVMQNPRHLVRRRGQEARLRCSPMKGHSHVYWYRQLPEEGLKFMVYLQKENIIDESGMPKERFSAEFPKEGPSILRIQQVVRGDSAAYFCASSRTAANEKLFFGSGTQLSVL.